The TCR beta chain under discussion was sequenced for a study of glioma-infiltrating T cells after dendritic cell vaccination. The V gene end was trimmed by 5 bases and the J gene end by 6 bases; junction bases not matched to a gene: 8. Germline V gene lookup returns CDR1 MNHEY and CDR2 SVGAGI. There are 14 residues in the CDR3. Regarding time point: after dendritic cell vaccination, including at tumor progression/relapse. None of the glioblastoma patients had an isocitrate dehydrogenase mutation. Libraries were prepared by immunoSEQ multiplex PCR; TCRdb keeps only in-frame clonotypes and omits some of them. Of some 99,000 clones in the sample, approximately 80% are singletons; the top ten hold about 5.7%.

The receptor comes from a human donor with glioblastoma. J is TRBJ1-2 and V is TRBV6-5; 8 bases are a match to TRBD1. Specimen: blood, collected after dendritic cell vaccination. The CDR3 region has the DNA TGTGCCAGCAGTGACAGGAGACAGGGGAATGGCTACACCTTC. Protein: CASSDRRQGNGYTF.